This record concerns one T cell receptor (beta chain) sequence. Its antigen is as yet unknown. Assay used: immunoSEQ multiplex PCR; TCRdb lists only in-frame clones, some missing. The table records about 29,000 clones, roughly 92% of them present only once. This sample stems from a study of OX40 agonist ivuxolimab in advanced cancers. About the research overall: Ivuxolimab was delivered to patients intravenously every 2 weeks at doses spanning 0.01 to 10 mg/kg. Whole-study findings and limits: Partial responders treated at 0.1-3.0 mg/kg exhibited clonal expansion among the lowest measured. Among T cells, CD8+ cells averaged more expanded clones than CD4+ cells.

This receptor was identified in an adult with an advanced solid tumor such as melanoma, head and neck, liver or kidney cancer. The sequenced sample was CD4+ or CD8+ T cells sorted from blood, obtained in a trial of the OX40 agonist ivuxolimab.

CDR3 sequence (DNA): TGTGCCAGCAGCCAGAGGGTGAAGGAGACCCAGTACTTC. It is translated as CASSQRVKETQYF. This rearrangement joins TRBV14 to TRBJ2-5; D possibly corresponds to TRBD2 (5 bases). This CDR3 region has 13 residues. Germline assignment: CDR1 SGHDN and CDR2 FVKESK. Trimming cost V 3 bases and J 5 bases, with 10 bases left between them.